The clone carrying this T cell receptor (beta chain) showed up just once. The data were obtained in a study of T cell changes during pregnancy in multiple sclerosis. The table came from immunoSEQ multiplex PCR; TCRdb's copy has only in-frame clones and leaves some out. The data show around 50,000 clones, with 75% to 95% seen just once and over 1% held by the top ten. The CDR3 is 15 amino acids. Losses at the gene ends were 0 bases for V and 10 bases for J; bases not matched to a gene: 7. From germline, CDR1 is SQVTM and CDR2 ANQGSEA. The gene calls are TRBV29-1 and TRBJ1-4, with 11 nucleotides matching TRBD1. This TCR was recovered from a female donor in good health, enrolled as a control in a pregnancy study. Sequenced material: peripheral blood, taken after pregnancy. CDR3 coding DNA: TGCAGCGTTGAAGAAACCACCGGGACAGGGGGAAAACTGTTTTTT. Translation gives CSVEETTGTGGKLFF.